The rows below give T cell receptor beta chains drawn from one sample of a study of beta chain features in type 1 diabetes. The data were produced by immunoSEQ multiplex PCR, yet TCRdb's version contains in-frame clones alone and is incomplete. This sample carries 160,000 or so clones, approximately 62% of them seen once, and the ten largest clones take about 0.089%. The specimen sequenced was naive CD4+ T cells from blood. The source of these receptors is a man between 25 and 39 years old with type 1 diabetes. Both conserved end residues are part of each CDR3. The D gene is left open where the match is weak. Clone size, where shown, is once, few, many, or a class for clones that have expanded.

D | J | size | V | CDR3 | DNA
TRBD1 | TRBJ2-7 | NA | TRBV29-1 | CSVDRTGRGEQYF | TGCAGCGTTGACCGGACAGGGAGAGGGGAGCAGTACTTC
NA | TRBJ2-5 | NA | TRBV4-1 | CASSQESAAGWETQYF | TGCGCCAGCAGCCAAGAATCCGCCGCCGGGTGGGAGACCCAGTACTTC
NA | TRBJ2-5 | NA | TRBV25-1 | CASSRETQYF | TGTGCCAGCAGTCGGGAGACCCAGTACTTC
NA | TRBJ1-6 | NA | TRBV30 | CAWSLTAYNSPLHF | TGTGCCTGGAGTCTGACAGCTTATAATTCACCCCTCCACTTT
TRBD1 | TRBJ2-3 | NA | TRBV9 | CASSATGTDTQYF | TGTGCCAGCAGCGCGACAGGGACGGATACGCAGTATTTT
NA | TRBJ2-5 | NA | TRBV5-4 | CASSLEDGETQYF | TGTGCCAGCAGCTTGGAGGACGGAGAGACCCAGTACTTC
TRBD2 | TRBJ2-3 | few | TRBV11-2 | CASSLMAGGRTDTQYF | TGTGCCAGCAGCTTAATGGCGGGGGGGCGCACAGATACGCAGTATTTT
TRBD1 | TRBJ2-3 | NA | TRBV29-1 | CSVRGQGTDTQYF | TGCAGCGTTCGGGGACAGGGCACAGATACGCAGTATTTT
NA | TRBJ2-5 | few | TRBV9 | CASSVYPHQETQYF | TGTGCCAGCAGCGTATACCCGCACCAAGAGACCCAGTACTTC
TRBD2 | TRBJ2-1 | once | TRBV29-1 | CSVEASGGGNEQFF | TGCAGCGTTGAAGCTAGCGGGGGAGGGAATGAGCAGTTCTTC
TRBD2 | TRBJ2-3 | NA | TRBV18 | CASSPPGLSTDTQYF | TGTGCCAGCTCACCTCCGGGACTAAGCACAGATACGCAGTATTTT
TRBD1 | TRBJ2-1 | NA | TRBV7-9 | CASSLTQGAYEQFF | TGTGCCAGCAGCCTCACGCAGGGGGCTTATGAGCAGTTCTTC
TRBD1 | TRBJ2-7 | NA | TRBV5-1 | CASSLEGQGYEQYF | TGCGCCAGCAGCTTGGAAGGACAGGGCTACGAGCAGTACTTC
NA | TRBJ2-5 | NA | TRBV21-1 | CASSKGGNRQETQYF | TGTGCCAGCAGCAAAGGGGGGAACAGACAAGAGACCCAGTACTTC
TRBD1 | TRBJ1-6 | NA | TRBV9 | CASSAEPRGLDSPLHF | TGTGCCAGCAGCGCTGAGCCCAGGGGGCTGGATTCACCCCTCCACTTT
NA | TRBJ2-7 | NA | TRBV7-6 | CASSLDVGRYEQYF | TGTGCCAGCAGCTTAGACGTCGGCAGGTACGAGCAGTACTTC
NA | TRBJ2-3 | once | TRBV29-1 | CSASQGPGTQYF | TGCAGCGCTTCCCAGGGTCCAGGAACGCAGTATTTT
NA | TRBJ2-1 | NA | TRBV6-5 | CASRALYNEQFF | TGTGCCAGCAGGGCGTTGTACAATGAGCAGTTCTTC
TRBD1 | TRBJ2-7 | few | TRBV18 | CASSLSPGTGGSYEQYF | TGTGCCAGCTCGCTCTCCCCCGGGACAGGGGGCTCCTACGAGCAGTACTTC
NA | TRBJ2-1 | few | TRBV30 | CAWSLIGEQFF | TGTGCCTGGAGTCTCATCGGTGAGCAGTTCTTC
TRBD2 | TRBJ2-7 | NA | TRBV29-1 | CSVEADRTSGTSYEQYF | TGCAGCGTTGAAGCGGATAGGACTAGCGGGACTTCCTACGAGCAGTACTTC
NA | TRBJ2-3 | NA | TRBV7-2 | CASSLIPSTDTQYF | TGTGCCAGCAGCTTAATCCCTAGCACAGATACGCAGTATTTT
TRBD1 | TRBJ2-5 | NA | TRBV7-9 | CASSPGQGLQETQYF | TGTGCCAGCAGCCCTGGACAGGGATTACAAGAGACCCAGTACTTC